This T cell receptor beta chain was retrieved from a study of cytomegalovirus exposure and HLA in healthy donors. Concerning this clone itself: Its target is not known.

Broader study findings: Near-uniform donor sequencing depth was presumed by presence/absence analyses. Later analysis placed DRB1 highest and HLA-C lowest in TCR association rates, which differed by HLA locus.

The donors were healthy bone marrow donors. The study ran its PCR with 60 Vbeta and 13 Jbeta primers. Clones were read by immunoSEQ multiplex PCR, and TCRdb kept only the in-frame ones, dropping some. Of approximately 160,000 clones in the sample, approximately 72% were seen once. In germline, CDR1 is LNHDA, CDR2 SQIVND (reference sequence). V lost 6 bases and J lost 3, with 17 bases in between. This CDR3 contains 15 residues. The V call is TRBV19, the J call TRBJ1-1, with D tentatively TRBD1 (6 bases). Sequencing was carried out using PBMCs. The sequence was collected from a man between 50 and 59 years old in good health and CMV-seronegative. Here the CDR3 reads CASSQKGGGDTEAFF. In nucleotides, the CDR3 is TGTGCCAGTAGCCAGAAGGGGGGGGGAGACACTGAAGCTTTCTTT. Full variable domain (missing parts from reference TRBV19 and TRBJ1-1): DGGITQSPKYLFRKEGQNVTLSCEQNLNHDAMYWYRQDPGQGLRLIYYSQIVNDFQKGDIAEGYSVSREKKESFPLTVTSAQKNPTAFYLCASSQKGGGDTEAFFGQGTRLTVV.